This T cell receptor beta chain was observed in a study of spatial heterogeneity in lung cancer. Regarding time point: sample taken at primary tumor resection. Unsorted whole RNA from tumor, nontumor lung or frozen PBMC underwent sequencing. TCRdb fed the 5' RACE reads into MiXCR, producing one record per CDR3 protein. This sample has about 82,000 distinct CDR3 sequences, with 10% to 15% found just once. The CDR3 extends over 14 amino acids. Germline assignment: CDR1 SGHDN and CDR2 FVKESK. V was shortened by 1 base and J by 4 bases, with 9 bases between the two germline ends. This clonotype has just a few counts.

This sample comprised PBMCs, obtained at surgery. This chain uses TRBV14 with TRBJ2-3, with D possibly matching TRBD2 (5 bases). The TCR was taken from a male donor with early-stage non-small cell lung cancer. Written as DNA, the CDR3 is TGTGCCAGCAGCCAAGCGCGGGTGGCAGATACGCAGTATTTT. Translation gives CASSQARVADTQYF.